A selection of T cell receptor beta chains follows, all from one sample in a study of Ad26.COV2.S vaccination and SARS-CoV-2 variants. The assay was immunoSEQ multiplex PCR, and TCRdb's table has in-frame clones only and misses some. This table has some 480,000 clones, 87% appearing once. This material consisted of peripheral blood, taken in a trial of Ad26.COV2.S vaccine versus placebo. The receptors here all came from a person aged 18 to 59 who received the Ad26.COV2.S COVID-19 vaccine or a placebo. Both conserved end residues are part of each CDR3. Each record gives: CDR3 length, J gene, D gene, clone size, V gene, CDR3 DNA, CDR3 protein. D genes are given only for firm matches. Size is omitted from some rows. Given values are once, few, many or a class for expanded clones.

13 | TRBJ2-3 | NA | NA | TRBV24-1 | TGTGCCACCAGTGATCCACCCACAGATACGCAGTATTTT | CATSDPPTDTQYF
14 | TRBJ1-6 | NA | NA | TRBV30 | TGTGCCTGGAACCACGGGGATCATAATTCACCCCTCCACTTT | CAWNHGDHNSPLHF
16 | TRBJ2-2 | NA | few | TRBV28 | TGTGCCAGCAGTCCCGCGGGACACATCAACACCGGGGAGCTGTTTTTT | CASSPAGHINTGELFF
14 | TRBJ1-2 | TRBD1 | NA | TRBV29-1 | TGCAGCGTTACCCTTCGTGGAGGGGGCATTGGCTACACCTTC | CSVTLRGGGIGYTF
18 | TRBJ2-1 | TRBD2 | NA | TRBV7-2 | TGTGCCAGCAGCCCCGGGTTAGCGGGAGGCCCTGGCGGGGGGGAGCAGTTCTTC | CASSPGLAGGPGGGEQFF
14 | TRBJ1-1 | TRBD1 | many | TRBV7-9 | TGTGCCAGCATCGTGGGACAGTTGAACACTGAAGCTTTCTTT | CASIVGQLNTEAFF
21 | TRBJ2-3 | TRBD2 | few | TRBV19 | TGTGCCAGTAGGGGCCACTGGCGACCGGGACTAGCGGGTTCTAGCACAGATACGCAGTATTTT | CASRGHWRPGLAGSSTDTQYF
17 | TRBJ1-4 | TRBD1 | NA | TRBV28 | TGTGCCAGCAGCCTACCTCAGGGGGCGAAGTCTTTTGAAAAACTGTTTTTT | CASSLPQGAKSFEKLFF
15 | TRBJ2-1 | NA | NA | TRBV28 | TGTGCCAGCAGTTTACGTTTCCAGGGTTACAATGAGCAGTTCTTC | CASSLRFQGYNEQFF
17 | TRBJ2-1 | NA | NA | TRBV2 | TGTGCCAGCAGTGAACCCATAGCCGGGAGCTCCTACAATGAGCAGTTCTTC | CASSEPIAGSSYNEQFF
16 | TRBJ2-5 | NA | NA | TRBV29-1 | TGCAGCGTTGAAGATCCGAGGGGAGCGGGACAGGAGACCCAGTACTTC | CSVEDPRGAGQETQYF
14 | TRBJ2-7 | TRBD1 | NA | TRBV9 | TGTGCCAGCAGCCAAACAGGACAGGGCTACGAGCAGTACTTC | CASSQTGQGYEQYF
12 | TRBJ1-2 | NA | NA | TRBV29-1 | TGCAGCGTTCTCGAGGGTGGCTATGGCTACACCTTC | CSVLEGGYGYTF
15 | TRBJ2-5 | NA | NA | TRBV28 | TGTGCCAGCAGTTTATCAGTAGGGGTGGTGGAGACCCAGTACTTC | CASSLSVGVVETQYF
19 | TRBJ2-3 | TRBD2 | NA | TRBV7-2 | TGTGCCAGCAGCACATCCGTGGCTAGCGGGAGGAGTAGGACAGATACGCAGTATTTT | CASSTSVASGRSRTDTQYF
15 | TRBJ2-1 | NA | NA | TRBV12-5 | TGTGCTAGTGCCCCCCCGAGTGACTCCTACAATGAGCAGTTCTTC | CASAPPSDSYNEQFF
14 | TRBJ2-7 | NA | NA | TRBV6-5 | TGTGCCAGCAGCCCGTTGGGGGGAACATACGAGCAGTACTTC | CASSPLGGTYEQYF
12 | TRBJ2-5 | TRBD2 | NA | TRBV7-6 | TGTGCCACAACTAGCGGGGGGGAGACCCAGTACTTC | CATTSGGETQYF
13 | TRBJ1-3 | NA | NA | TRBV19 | TGTGCCAGTAGTTCTTCCGGTCGGGAACCTGGACATTTT | CASSSSGREPGHF
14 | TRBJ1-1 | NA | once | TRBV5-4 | TGTGCCAGCAGCCGACGGGGGGGGAACACTGAAGCTTTCTTT | CASSRRGGNTEAFF
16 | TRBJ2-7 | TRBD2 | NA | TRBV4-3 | TGCGCCAGCAGCCAAGTAGCGGGGGTCGGCAACTACGAGCAGTACTTC | CASSQVAGVGNYEQYF
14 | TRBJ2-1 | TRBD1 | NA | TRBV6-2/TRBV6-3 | TGTGCCAGCAGTTCAGGGGGCAGGAACAATGAGCAGTTCTTC | CASSSGGRNNEQFF
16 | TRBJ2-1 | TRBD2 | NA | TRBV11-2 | TGTGCCAGCAGCACCGGACTAGCGGGAGGGGTTGGTGAGCAGTTCTTC | CASSTGLAGGVGEQFF
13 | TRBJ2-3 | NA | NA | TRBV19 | TGTGCCAGTAGTAGGCTCGTGGAAAATACGCAGTATTTT | CASSRLVENTQYF
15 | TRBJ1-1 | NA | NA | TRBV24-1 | TGTGCCACCATGAGCACAGGGATCATGAACACTGAAGCTTTCTTT | CATMSTGIMNTEAFF
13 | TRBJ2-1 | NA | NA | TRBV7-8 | TGTGCCAGCAGCTTTGACTCGGCGAATGAGCAGTTCTTC | CASSFDSANEQFF
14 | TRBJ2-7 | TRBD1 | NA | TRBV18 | TGTGCCAGCTCACCGTCGGGACAGAACTACGAGCAGTACTTC | CASSPSGQNYEQYF
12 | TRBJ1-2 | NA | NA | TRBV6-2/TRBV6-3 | TGTGCCAGCAGTTGGGGACAAGCCGGCTACACCTTC | CASSWGQAGYTF
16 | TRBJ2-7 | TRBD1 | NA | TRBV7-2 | TGTGCCAGCAGTCGAAGCCGGGACAGGGGGCCTTACGAGCAGTACTTC | CASSRSRDRGPYEQYF
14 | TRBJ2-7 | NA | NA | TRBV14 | TGTGCCAGCAGCCAAGATTTTTTGCCCTCCGAGCAGTACTTC | CASSQDFLPSEQYF
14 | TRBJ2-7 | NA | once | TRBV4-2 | TGTGCCAGCAGCCAAGATGCACGATCCTACGAGCAGTACTTC | CASSQDARSYEQYF
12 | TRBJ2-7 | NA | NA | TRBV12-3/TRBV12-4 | TGTGCCAGCAGACTAGACAGTAGCGAGCAGTACTTC | CASRLDSSEQYF
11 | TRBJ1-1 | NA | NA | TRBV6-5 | TGTGCCAGCGGGACCGGCCTCGGGGCTTTCTTT | CASGTGLGAFF
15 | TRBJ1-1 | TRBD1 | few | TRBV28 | TGTGCCAGCAGTACCCTCCAGGGGGCTGGCACTGAAGCTTTCTTT | CASSTLQGAGTEAFF
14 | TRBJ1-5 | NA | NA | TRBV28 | TGTGCCAGCAGGGCGGGAATCATGTATCAGCCCCAGCATTTT | CASRAGIMYQPQHF
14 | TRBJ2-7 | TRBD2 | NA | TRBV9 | TGTGCCAGCAGCCTCGGAGCGGGAGCGGTTAGACAGTACTTC | CASSLGAGAVRQYF
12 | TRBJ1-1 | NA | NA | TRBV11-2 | TGTGCCAGCAGCCCGGGGGCTCGGGAAGCTTTCTTT | CASSPGAREAFF
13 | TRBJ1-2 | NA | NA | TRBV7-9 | TGTGCCAGCAGCCAAACGGAGGGGTATGGCTACACCTTC | CASSQTEGYGYTF
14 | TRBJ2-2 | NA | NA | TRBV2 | TGTGCCAGCAGTGGCGGGACACAGGCCGGGGAGCTGTTTTTT | CASSGGTQAGELFF
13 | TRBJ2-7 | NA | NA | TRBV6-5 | TGTGCCAGCAGCTTGACGGATACCTACGAGCAGTACTTC | CASSLTDTYEQYF
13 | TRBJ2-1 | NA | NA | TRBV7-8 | TGTGCCAGCAGCCCTCAGGGGAGTGGGGAGCAGTTCTTC | CASSPQGSGEQFF
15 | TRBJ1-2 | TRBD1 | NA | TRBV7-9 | TGTGCCAGCAGTTCGAGGGACAGGGGATCCTATGGCTACACCTTC | CASSSRDRGSYGYTF
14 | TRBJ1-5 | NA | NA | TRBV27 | TGTGCCAGCCGAGAGACAGGACGCAATCAGCCCCAGCATTTT | CASRETGRNQPQHF